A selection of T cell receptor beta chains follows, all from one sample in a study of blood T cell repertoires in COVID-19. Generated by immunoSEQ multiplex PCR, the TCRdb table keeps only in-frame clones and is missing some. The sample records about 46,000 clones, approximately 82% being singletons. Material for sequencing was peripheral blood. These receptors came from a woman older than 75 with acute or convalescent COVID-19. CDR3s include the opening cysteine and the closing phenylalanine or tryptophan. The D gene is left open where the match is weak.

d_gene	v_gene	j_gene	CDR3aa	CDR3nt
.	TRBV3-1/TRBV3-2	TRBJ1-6	CASSQDRVSSYNSPLHF	TGTGCCAGCAGCCAAGACAGGGTTAGCTCCTATAATTCACCCCTCCACTTT
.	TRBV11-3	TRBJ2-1	CASSLDSQATYNEQFF	TGTGCCAGCAGCTTAGACTCCCAGGCAACCTACAATGAGCAGTTCTTC
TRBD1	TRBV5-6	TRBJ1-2	CASTRDRGNSGYTF	TGTGCCAGCACCCGGGACAGGGGAAATAGTGGCTACACCTTC
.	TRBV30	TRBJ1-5	CAWSGRYSNQPQHF	TGTGCCTGGAGTGGGCGGTATAGCAATCAGCCCCAGCATTTT
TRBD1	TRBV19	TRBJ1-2	CASSTPHRGDYGYTF	TGTGCCAGTAGTACCCCCCACAGGGGTGACTATGGCTACACCTTC
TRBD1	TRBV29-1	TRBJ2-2	CSGRTGAVAGELFF	TGCAGCGGGAGGACAGGGGCGGTTGCCGGGGAGCTGTTTTTT
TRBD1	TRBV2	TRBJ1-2	CASTLTGSYGYTF	TGTGCCAGCACCCTGACAGGGAGCTATGGCTACACCTTC
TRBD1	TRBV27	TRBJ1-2	CASSSTGALNYGYTF	TGTGCCAGCAGTTCTACAGGGGCACTCAACTATGGCTACACCTTC
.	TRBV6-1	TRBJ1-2	CASSEASGGDGYTF	TGTGCCAGCAGTGAAGCGTCCGGGGGAGATGGCTACACCTTC
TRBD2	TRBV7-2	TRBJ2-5	CASSFSGGAETQYF	TGTGCCAGCAGCTTTAGCGGGGGGGCCGAGACCCAGTACTTC
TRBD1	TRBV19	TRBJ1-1	CATSMGQGGRSTEAFF	TGTGCCACCTCGATGGGGCAGGGGGGACGTAGCACTGAAGCTTTCTTT
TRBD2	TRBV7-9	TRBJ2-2	CASSHRLADGELFF	TGTGCCAGCAGCCACCGACTAGCGGACGGGGAGCTGTTTTTT
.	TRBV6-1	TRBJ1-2	CASSEALRGANYGYTF	TGTGCCAGCAGTGAAGCACTTCGGGGGGCAAACTATGGCTACACCTTC
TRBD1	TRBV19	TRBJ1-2	CASSPSGQGAFGYTF	TGTGCCAGTAGTCCCAGCGGACAGGGGGCCTTTGGCTACACCTTC
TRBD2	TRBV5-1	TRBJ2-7	CASSLAGGAAYEQYF	TGCGCCAGCAGCTTGGCGGGGGGGGCCGCCTACGAGCAGTACTTC
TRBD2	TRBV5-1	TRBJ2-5	CASSPGLAGGSQETQYF	TGCGCCAGCAGCCCCGGACTAGCGGGGGGCTCCCAAGAGACCCAGTACTTC